This T cell receptor (beta chain) was documented in a study of Graves' ophthalmopathy and Graves' hyperthyroidism (dated by TCRdb to 2016 to 2019). As for the study more broadly: Peripheral blood was collected at initial diagnosis, prior to any treatment. Following sampling, methimazole starting at 30 mg daily was administered to hyperthyroidism patients, and high-dose intravenous methylprednisolone was administered to ophthalmopathy patients. The study used signatures of the TCR beta repertoire to tell Graves' ophthalmopathy apart from Graves' hyperthyroidism and to predict which patients would progress to ophthalmopathy. For training and testing, the roughly 100 patients in the discovery cohort were randomly divided in a 7:3 ratio. To explore V-J signatures that separate ophthalmopathy from hyperthyroidism, a discovery set of about a hundred patients was enrolled, consisting of approximately 45 with ophthalmopathy and under 65 with stable hyperthyroidism. The independent validation cohort included 18 to 20 hyperthyroidism patients plus 17 patients who later progressed from hyperthyroidism to ophthalmopathy. In more than five hyperthyroidism patients, the T-cell repertoires found in thyroid tissue were compared with those found in blood. In total, 135 blood samples were TCR-sequenced: some 40 ophthalmopathy, 75 hyperthyroidism and some 17 hyperthyroidism-to-ophthalmopathy patients. Results the study describes overall, beyond this receptor: Most of the expanded thyroid clonotypes with a frequency above 0.001 were also detected in blood, and it was suggested that the thyroid immune response may be reflected by blood repertoires. In cross-validation, the 13-signature model distinguished ophthalmopathy from stable hyperthyroidism with 87.88% sensitivity and roughly 84% specificity, while in the test set the corresponding values were around 79% and 71%. In validation, the model predicted ophthalmopathy progression with 55% to 71% sensitivity and roughly 72% specificity; around twelve predicted patients were CT-confirmed with GO in a median of approximately six months. Sample size was not predetermined statistically, and investigators were not blinded to group allocation.

For repertoire sequencing, the TCR beta CDR3 regions were amplified from RNA transcripts. HTBI primers and the Qiagen OneStep RT-PCR kit were used in a first-round RT-PCR, which was followed by a second-round multiplex PCR, size selection and purification. Sequencing of the libraries was carried out on an Illumina HiSeq2000 in paired-end mode with 100 bp reads. In the authors' own workflow: SOAPnuke was used to process the reads, removing any read that contained adapters or uncalled bases, had a mean Phred below 15, or lacked an exact match to the constant primer or identifier. COPE v1.2.5 was used to merge the high-quality paired reads. Unique nucleotide sequences were defined as clonotypes and aligned to IMGT TRB V, D and J references using MiTCR v1.1. The analysis was limited to V-J combinations with a frequency above 0.0001, which together covered approximately 99% of repertoires. For each V-J combination, a TCR clonal expansion and chaos score was defined as the ratio of F50 clonal expansion to chaos observed in the TCRdist matrix. Welch's t-statistics and random forest were used to reduce the features to some 13 V-J combinations, which were then used as input to a naive Bayes classifier. The Morisita-Horn index was used to measure how similar the thyroid and blood repertoires were. Using fastp trimming at Q25 and MiXCR clonotype assembly, TCRdb reanalyzed the public sequencing data and kept in-frame beta chains. Rows are combined by CDR3 protein, so each entry shows the most common genes and DNA. V and J calls and clone size were set by TCRdb, not the authors. This sample gives under 800,000 distinct CDR3 sequences in total; about 20% of them show up just once. The ten largest make up around 6.9% of the sample.

V is cut back by 2 bases and J by 2 bases, with 6 bases in the junction unmatched. Including the terminal cysteine and phenylalanine, the CDR3 comprises 16 residues. This entry keeps only the CDR3 DNA: 48 bases, framed from base 1. This clonotype has a count of ten or more. Its antigen is not yet known. Base qualities are not recorded, but no much larger clone differs from it by a single base. Stable hyperthyroidism was defined as no progression to ophthalmopathy within 18 months of follow-up. Patients with hyperthyroidism were aged 18 to 65 years, had been newly diagnosed, and had a disease duration of less than 2 months. Patients with other autoimmune diseases, uncontrolled infections, pregnancy or lactation were excluded. Diagnosis was based on clinical symptoms, serum thyroxine, TRAb, thyroid ultrasound and orbital computed tomography. Using Ficoll-Paque density gradient centrifugation, PBMCs were isolated from about 10 ml of fresh peripheral blood. Trizol reagent was used to extract the total RNA, and its quality was then checked on an Agilent 2100 Bioanalyzer.

The sequence joins TRBV12-3 or TRBV12-4 to TRBJ2-7; TRBD2 matches 10 bases in the middle. The sequence derives from a woman in her late teens or twenties with stable Graves' hyperthyroidism. Some clones in this sample may be carry-over from other donors' samples. Donor details come from another sample of the same person, matched by shared clones. The sample consisted of peripheral blood. The CDR3 protein sequence reads: CASSLSASGGAYEQYF. The DNA is as follows: TGTGCCAGCAGTTTATCGGCTAGCGGGGGTGCCTACGAGCAGTACTTC.